The next 10 T cell receptor beta chains were all read from a single sample in a study of shared clonotypes between healthy human individuals. Assay used: immunoSEQ multiplex PCR; TCRdb lists only in-frame clones, some missing. Of roughly 2.4 million clones listed, 90% to 97% are singletons. Specimen: naive CD4+ T cells sorted from blood. Subset here: CD45RA+ positively selected. These receptors were collected from a man younger than 30 in good health.

The chain uses TRBV16 and TRBJ2-3; D call uncertain. Germline V lookup: CDR1 KGHSY, CDR2 FQNENV. This CDR3 is built from 12 residues. V lost 2 bases and J lost 6, with 6 bases in between. In DNA, the CDR3 is TGTGCCAGCAGCCAAAATAGGGATACGCAGTATTTT. This translates into CASSQNRDTQYF. The full variable domain, rest sourced from reference TRBV16 and TRBJ2-3, is GEEVAQTPKHLVRGEGQKAKLYCAPIKGHSYVFWYQQVLKNEFKFLISFQNENVFDETGMPKERFSAKCLPNSPCSLEIQATKLEDSAVYFCASSQNRDTQYFGPGTRLTVL.

The chain is built from TRBV5-1 and TRBJ2-5; 8 nucleotides agree with TRBD2. The CDR3 has 14 residues. Germline values: CDR1 SGHRS, CDR2 YFSETQ. V shed 4 bases, J shed 4 bases, and the junction held 6 bases outside the gene matches. The CDR3 reads CASSQGLARETQYF. The CDR3 DNA is TGCGCCAGCAGCCAAGGACTAGCAAGAGAGACCCAGTACTTC.

The table lists this clone with a count of one. The chain joins TRBV5-1 to TRBJ1-2; no definite D call. V lost 0 bases, J lost 8 bases, and 23 bases lay in between. Germline V gene data show CDR1 as SGHRS and CDR2 as YFSETQ. The CDR3 is 17 residues long. CDR3 sequence reads: CASSLDPSVGPSGGYTF. In nucleotides, the CDR3 is TGCGCCAGCAGCTTGGACCCCAGTGTTGGTCCTTCGGGGGGCTACACCTTC.

On this clone: Other DNA sequences within the sample encode an identical CDR3. J is TRBJ2-5 and V is TRBV18, with D uncertain. The CDR3 extends over 13 amino acids. V dropped 2 bases and J dropped 3 bases, with 7 bases sitting between them. CDR1 is KGHSH, CDR2 LQKENI, per germline. The CDR3, as DNA: TGTGCCAGCTCACCAGGGGTAGAAGAGACCCAGTACTTC. Encoded protein: CASSPGVEETQYF.

The chain combines TRBV28 with TRBJ1-4; 8 bases are a match to TRBD1. The trim removed 6 bases at V and 8 bases at J, leaving 17 bases unmatched. The CDR3 loop spans 17 amino acids. Germline lookup yields CDR1 MDHEN and CDR2 SYDVKM. The CDR3 reads CASRSVRANRGGEKLFF. The CDR3 DNA reads TGTGCCAGCAGATCGGTGAGGGCAAACAGGGGGGGAGAAAAACTGTTTTTT.

The rearrangement joins TRBV2 to TRBJ2-7; no definite D call. The V gene's germline CDR1 is SNHLY and CDR2 FYNNEI. V was pared by 8 bases and J by 3 bases, with 14 bases between. The CDR3 extends over 13 amino acids. The CDR3 loop reads CASAISQVYEQYF. Here the CDR3 DNA reads TGTGCCAGCGCTATATCGCAAGTCTACGAGCAGTACTTC.

The CDR3 region is CAWGNFDNQPQHF. CDR3 nucleotides: TGTGCCTGGGGAAATTTCGACAATCAGCCCCAGCATTTT. J is TRBJ1-5 and V is TRBV30; D is unresolved. Between the trimmed V and J ends, which lost 5 bases and 3 bases, there was a span of 11 bases. Germline loops: CDR1 GTSNPN, CDR2 SVGIG (reference sequence). This CDR3 contains 13 residues.

CDR3 nucleotides: TGTGCCAGCAGCCCCCGGCGGATGATCCCCTACGAGCAGTACTTC. This translates into CASSPRRMIPYEQYF. The genes are TRBV21-1 and TRBJ2-7; TRBD2 was called by the table and not checked on the DNA. TRBV21-1 is a known pseudogene. The CDR3 is 15 residues long.

V is TRBV27 and J is TRBJ1-5, with TRBD1 matching over 7 bases. Germline V gene lookup returns CDR1 MNHEY and CDR2 SMNVEV (reference sequence). V trimming: 7 bases; J trimming: 3 bases; junction bases outside the gene matches: 9. CDR3 length equals 15 residues. CDR3 amino acids: CASNPGTVINQPQHF. CDR3 coding DNA: TGTGCCAGCAACCCAGGGACAGTAATCAATCAGCCCCAGCATTTT.

This clone is a singleton in its sample. A much larger clone differs by one base, so this may be a read error. The same CDR3 arises from other DNA sequences in this sample as well. The chain employs TRBV2 and TRBJ2-5; D is perhaps TRBD1 (6 bases). The CDR3 is 11 amino acids. Trimming shortened V by 8 bases and J by 5 bases, and 9 bases separated the two germline ends. CDR1 SNHLY and CDR2 FYNNEI come from the germline V gene. The CDR3 loop reads CASSTGETQYF. The CDR3 DNA reads as TGTGCCAGCTCAACAGGGGAGACCCAGTACTTC.